This T cell receptor beta chain was retrieved from a study of cytomegalovirus exposure and HLA in healthy donors (dated by TCRdb to 2016 to 2017). The study in broad terms: According to an earlier analysis of 587 of the donors, roughly 180 million T cells yielded 100 million or so unique TCR beta sequences and about 300 Gb of sequence data. An early release that covered around 590 HLA-typed donors contained approximately 300 gigabases of sequencing data and 65 million to 100 million unique TCR sequences. Of the 300 to 500 genotyped donors, roughly 80% were placed in the genetic ancestry cluster associated with self-reported Caucasian donors. The study aimed to test whether signatures of past pathogen exposure could be identified by cataloging public T cell receptors. The study used immunosequencing to profile the T cell repertoires of under 700 subjects and linked those repertoires to cytomegalovirus serostatus. Besides the first cohort of roughly 640 subjects, a separate validation cohort made up of around 120 different subjects was used. To predict cytomegalovirus infection status, the study combined high-throughput TCR immunosequencing, statistical association of individual TCRs with disease status, and machine learning. To study patterns of TCR occurrence, a later analysis re-analyzed previously published TCR beta repertoires from 666 donors and added high-resolution HLA genotyping. In the later analysis, no new phenotypic data were used to find candidate immune exposures; instead, reliance was placed on TCR beta sequences and their occurrence across donors. An earlier analysis of 587 of the donors applied high-throughput TCR beta sequencing to assess whether each TCR beta V gene segment acted as functional or pseudogenic. Donor age, sex, ethnicity and CMV serostatus were compiled alongside the repertoire data. Genome-wide SNP genotypes for about 65% of the 666 donors were used in a later genetic analysis, which treated that subset as a discovery cohort. Every repertoire in the discovery cohort had been generated on one and the same sequencing platform. Class I and class II HLA loci were covered by the typing at four-digit resolution. Typing coverage varied by locus: roughly 620-640 donors for A, B, C, DRB1 and DQB1; roughly 520 for DQA1; 606 for DPA1; approximately 490 for DPB1. A few DR-DQ haplotypes were handled as single units for association and clustering because linkage in the cohort was strong. Among almost 400 genotyped donors of the cohort, an average of about 240,000 unique TCR beta nucleotide sequences were sequenced per donor, about a sixth of them non-productive. What the work shows at the level of the full study, not this receptor alone: Immune exposure information for the cohort was limited to CMV serostatus. When HLA alleles, especially DR and DQ, strongly co-occurred, TCR associations were difficult to assign to individual alleles. In a later analysis, several top co-occurrence clusters were reported to appear linked to parvovirus B19, influenza, CMV and Epstein-Barr virus. A few of the identified cytomegalovirus-associated TCR beta chains were confirmed in vitro to be specific for cytomegalovirus antigens. Cytomegalovirus status was reported to be diagnosed by the classifier with high specificity and sensitivity in both the original and validation cohorts. The study gave a list of roughly 150 TCR beta chains associated with cytomegalovirus. Linkage disequilibrium might explain the correlated functional status among segregating V segments, but an unknown experimental factor could not be excluded. The authors suggested that the approach could potentially be generalized to other disease states and immunological phenotypes. A further reported finding was that TCR beta sequences accurately predicted the HLA-A and HLA-B alleles for most subjects in the first cohort. Approximately 16 rarely observed V segments, including chromosome 9 orphons, were excluded from the earlier analysis of several hundred of the donors because counts were too low. Some IMGT-functional V segments, including TRBV6-2 and TRBV6-3, could not be distinguished by the 87-base-pair reads and were therefore excluded. In this cohort, only TCR beta chains were sequenced, and detectable features were limited by the absence of alpha or paired-chain data. V-gene and J-gene trimming of TCR beta chains was associated with a missense DCLRE1C variant in a later genetic analysis, and the association was replicated in an independent cohort. A later analysis found that TCR association rates varied across HLA loci, with DRB1 alleles showing the most associated TCRs and HLA-C alleles the fewest. According to a later genetic analysis, donors in an Asian-associated ancestry cluster had fewer N-insertions in productive TCRs than the roughly 700-donor mean. The presence/absence analyses assumed that sequencing depth was roughly uniform across donors, and that assumption may not be true. In a later analysis, HLA-associated TCR beta chains were found to be more clonally expanded and to have lower generation probabilities than equally common non-associated chains. In an earlier analysis of 587 of the donors, most TCR beta V segments appeared in productive rearrangements about 90% or about 30% of the time, broadly matching IMGT annotations. A later analysis associated 16,951 TCR beta sequences with specific HLA alleles at a false discovery rate of 0.05. Because HLA typing was unavailable for some donors at each locus, only the typed subset was used in association tests. In a later analysis, most CMV-associated TCR beta chains were found to appear HLA-restricted, with HLA associations seemingly driven largely by CMV exposure. While some public TCRs were present in many individuals, most TCR sequences turned up only very rarely across donors. A cluster of highly shared sequence variants was judged likely to represent a technical artifact of the sequencing pipeline.

The cohort consisted of fewer than 700 healthy bone marrow donors. All cohort members were sampled while nominally healthy, although unrecorded immune exposures were likely present. The donor was CMV seronegative and was included in the group of a few hundred seronegative cohort members. A peripheral blood sample was provided by each donor, and peripheral blood mononuclear cells were used for TCR beta sequencing. The Qiagen DNeasy Blood Extraction Kit was used to extract genomic DNA from the blood cell samples. Library generation was performed with the immunoSEQ multiplex PCR assay. For the multiplex PCR, a mixture combining 60 forward primers for TCR Vbeta segments and 13 reverse primers for TCR Jbeta segments was used. The CDR3 region of rearranged TCR beta genes was amplified from genomic DNA with a multiplex PCR assay. On the Illumina HiSeq System, the amplified TCR beta libraries were sequenced as 87-base-pair reads. Turning to the authors' computational methods: A later analysis counted tens of millions of unique TCR beta chains across the 666 repertoires, and about 10 million of these chains were shared by at least two donors. Raw reads were error-corrected and collapsed into unique sequences with a nearest-neighbor algorithm that merged closely related sequences to remove PCR and sequencing errors. Alignment of CDR3 sequences to IMGT reference sequences was used to assign V, D and J gene segments. For a sequence to be retained, a match of at least six nucleotides was required to both a V gene segment and a J gene segment. A rearrangement was called productive if the CDR3 had no stop codons and remained in frame with V and J, and every other rearrangement was called non-productive. CDR3 was defined according to IMGT convention as the region running from the second conserved V-encoded cysteine to the conserved J-encoded phenylalanine. The earlier analysis of some 540 of the donors excluded any sequence lacking an unambiguous match to a single V gene segment. An earlier analysis of 587 of the donors classified V segments as functional when productive rearrangements were above 56.7% and as segregating when the standard deviation between donors was above 5%. A statistical classification framework was developed to diagnose cytomegalovirus status using the catalog of TCR beta chain sequences. V and J gene assignment, in a later analysis, came from comparing TCR nucleotide sequences with IMGT/GENE-DB human TR gene sequences. A later analysis assigned CDR3 sequences and most-parsimonious VDJ recombination scenarios with the TCRdist pipeline. In a later analysis, every TCR beta chain was defined by the combination of its CDR3 amino acid sequence and its V-gene family, and reads without a unique V-gene family were dropped. To address suspected cross-contamination and a sequencing artifact, a later analysis removed 592 highly shared, low-generation-probability nucleotide sequences. A later analysis calculated a clonal expansion index for each public chain from normalized within-repertoire ranks of inferred template counts. In a later analysis, generation probabilities were computed using a VDJ recombination model fitted to out-of-frame rearrangements, and the results were checked against IGoR. In a later analysis, hypergeometric tests were used to score TCR-TCR, TCR-HLA and TCR-CMV co-occurrence, with a repertoire-size bias correction applied to TCR pairs. False discovery rates were estimated in a later analysis by permuting HLA or CMV assignments 20 times. In a later analysis, co-occurring TCRs were grouped using DBSCAN, with TCRdist sequence similarity added in when clustering inside HLA-allele-positive subsets. Co-occurrence clustering excluded repertoires with fewer than 30,000 or more than 120,000 public chains, plus five with anomalous nucleotide sharing. TCRdb provides this immuneACCESS table in a form limited to in-frame rearrangements. Some clones are lacking; in checked studies, under half of them reflect an unresolved V gene, and why the rest are absent is not known. D and trimming were read from the DNA, whereas the V and J calls and clone size are those reported in that table. The sample data list 150,000 to 200,000 clones, and roughly three quarters of these were observed just once. Roughly 1.5% of the sample belongs to the ten largest clones.

Trimming at the junction amounts to 5 bases on V and 6 bases on J, and the germline ends lie 14 bases apart. Looking up the germline V gene yields CDR1 SGHTA and CDR2 FQGNSA. The CDR3 measures 14 amino acids from cysteine to phenylalanine. Only the CDR3 part of the read is kept: 42 bases, read in frame from the first base. In this sample, this clone turned up once. Its binding antigen is unknown. The input lacks base qualities; no much larger clone sits a single base away. The source of this sequence is a woman between 45 and 65 years old in good health and CMV-seronegative. Sequencing input: PBMCs. The V gene is TRBV7-2 and the J gene is TRBJ1-5; 6 matching bases give a weak D call of TRBD1. In nucleotides, the sequence is TGTGCCAGCAGCCCGGGACACAACAGTCAGCCCCAGCATTTT. Its translation reads: CASSPGHNSQPQHF.